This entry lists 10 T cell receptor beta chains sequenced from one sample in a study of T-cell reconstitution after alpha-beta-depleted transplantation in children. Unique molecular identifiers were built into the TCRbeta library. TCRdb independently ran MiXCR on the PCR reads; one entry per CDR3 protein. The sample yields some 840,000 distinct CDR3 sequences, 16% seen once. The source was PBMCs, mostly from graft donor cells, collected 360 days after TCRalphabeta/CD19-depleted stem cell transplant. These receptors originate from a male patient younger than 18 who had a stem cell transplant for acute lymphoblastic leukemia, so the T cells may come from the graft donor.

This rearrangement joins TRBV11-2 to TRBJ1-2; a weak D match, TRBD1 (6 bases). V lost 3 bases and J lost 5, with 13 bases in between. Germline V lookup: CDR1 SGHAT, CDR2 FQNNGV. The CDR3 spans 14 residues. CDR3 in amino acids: CASSLTGFSYGYTF. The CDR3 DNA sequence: TGTGCCAGCAGCTTGACAGGTTTTTCGTATGGCTACACCTTC.

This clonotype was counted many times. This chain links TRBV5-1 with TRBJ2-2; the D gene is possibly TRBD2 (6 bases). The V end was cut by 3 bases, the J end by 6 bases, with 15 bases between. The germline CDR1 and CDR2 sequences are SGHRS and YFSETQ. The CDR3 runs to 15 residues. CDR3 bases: TGCGCCAGCAGCTCCCATAGCGGACGGCCCGGGGAGCTGTTTTTT. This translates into CASSSHSGRPGELFF.

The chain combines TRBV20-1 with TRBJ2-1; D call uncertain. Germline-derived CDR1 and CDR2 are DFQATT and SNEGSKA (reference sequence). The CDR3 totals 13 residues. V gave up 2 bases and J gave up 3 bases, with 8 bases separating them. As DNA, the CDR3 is TGCAGTGCTAGATCCGCACTCTACAATGAGCAGTTCTTC. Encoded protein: CSARSALYNEQFF.

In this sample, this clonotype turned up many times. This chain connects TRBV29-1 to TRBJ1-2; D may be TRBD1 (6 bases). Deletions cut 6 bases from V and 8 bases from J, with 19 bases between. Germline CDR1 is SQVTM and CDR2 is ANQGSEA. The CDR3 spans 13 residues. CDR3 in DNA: TGCAGCGTCCGAGGGACAAATTCCGGCGGCTACACCTTC. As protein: CSVRGTNSGGYTF. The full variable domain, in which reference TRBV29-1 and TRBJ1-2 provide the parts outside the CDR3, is SAVISQKPSRDICQRGTSLTIQCQVDSQVTMMFWYRQQPGQSLTLIATANQGSEATYESGFVIDKFPISRPNLTFSTLTVSNMSPEDSSIYLCSVRGTNSGGYTFGSGTRLTVV.

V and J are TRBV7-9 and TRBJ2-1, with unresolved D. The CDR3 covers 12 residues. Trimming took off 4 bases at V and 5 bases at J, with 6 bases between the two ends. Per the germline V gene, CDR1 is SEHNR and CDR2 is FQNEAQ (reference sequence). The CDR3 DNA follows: TGTGCCAGCAGCTCGTTCCACAATGAGCAGTTCTTC. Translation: CASSSFHNEQFF.

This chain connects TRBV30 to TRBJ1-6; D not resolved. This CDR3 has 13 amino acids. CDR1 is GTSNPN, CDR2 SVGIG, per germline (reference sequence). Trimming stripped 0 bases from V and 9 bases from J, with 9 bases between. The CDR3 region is CAWSVLGASPLHF. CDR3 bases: TGTGCCTGGAGTGTATTAGGTGCTTCACCCCTCCACTTT.

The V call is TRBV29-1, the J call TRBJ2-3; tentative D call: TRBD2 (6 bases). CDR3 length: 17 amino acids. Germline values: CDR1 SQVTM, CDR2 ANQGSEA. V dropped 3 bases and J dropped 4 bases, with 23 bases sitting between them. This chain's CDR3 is CSVDGPPGEQRADTQYF. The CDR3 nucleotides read TGCAGCGTTGATGGCCCCCCGGGAGAGCAGAGAGCAGATACGCAGTATTTT.

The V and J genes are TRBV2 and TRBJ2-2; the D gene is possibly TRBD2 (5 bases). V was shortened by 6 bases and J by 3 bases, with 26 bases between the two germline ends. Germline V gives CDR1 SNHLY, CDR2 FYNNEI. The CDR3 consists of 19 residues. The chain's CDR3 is CASSLRRPRSGLYTGELFF. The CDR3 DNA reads TGTGCCAGCAGCCTACGTCGTCCGAGGTCCGGACTCTACACCGGGGAGCTGTTTTTT.

Here the CDR3 reads CASSPGDGPYEQYF. In nucleotides, the CDR3 is TGTGCCAGCAGCCCCGGGGACGGACCCTACGAGCAGTACTTC. This chain uses TRBV25-1 with TRBJ2-7; D may correspond to TRBD1 or TRBD2 (5 bases each). The germline gives CDR1 MGHDK, CDR2 SYGVNS. This CDR3 is 14 amino acids long. Trimming took off 6 bases at V and 2 bases at J, with 14 bases between the two ends.

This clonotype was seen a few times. This chain's CDR3 is CASSAGLAGARTDTQYF. The CDR3 nucleotides read TGCGCCAGCAGCGCGGGACTAGCGGGAGCTCGCACAGATACGCAGTATTTT. The chain joins TRBV5-1 to TRBJ2-3; 14 bases map to TRBD2. Germline CDR1 and CDR2: SGHRS and YFSETQ. Germline trimming cut 4 bases from V and 1 base from J; bases unmatched to any gene: 5. The CDR3 extends over 17 amino acids.